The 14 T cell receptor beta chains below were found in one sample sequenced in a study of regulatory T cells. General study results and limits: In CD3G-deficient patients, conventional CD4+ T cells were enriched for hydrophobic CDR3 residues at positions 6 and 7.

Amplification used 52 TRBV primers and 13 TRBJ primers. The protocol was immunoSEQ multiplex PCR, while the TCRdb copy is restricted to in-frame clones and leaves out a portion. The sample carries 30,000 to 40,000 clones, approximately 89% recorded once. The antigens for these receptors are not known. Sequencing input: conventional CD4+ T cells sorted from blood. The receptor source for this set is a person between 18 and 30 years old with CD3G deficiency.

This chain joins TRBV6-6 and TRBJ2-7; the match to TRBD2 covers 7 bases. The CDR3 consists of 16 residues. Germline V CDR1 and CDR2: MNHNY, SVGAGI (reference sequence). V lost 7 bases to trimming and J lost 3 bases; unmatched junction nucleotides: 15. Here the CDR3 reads CASTSAGPRAYYEQYF. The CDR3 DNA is TGTGCCAGCACCTCAGCGGGGCCCCGAGCCTACTACGAGCAGTACTTC.

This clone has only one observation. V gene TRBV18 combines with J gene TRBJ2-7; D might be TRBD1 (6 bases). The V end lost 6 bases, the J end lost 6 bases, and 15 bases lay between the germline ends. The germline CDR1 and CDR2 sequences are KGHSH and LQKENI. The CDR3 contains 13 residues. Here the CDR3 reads CASSRYGQFEQYF. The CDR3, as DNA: TGTGCCAGCTCGCGCTATGGACAGTTCGAGCAGTACTTC. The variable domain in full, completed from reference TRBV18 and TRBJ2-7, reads NAGVMQNPRHLVRRRGQEARLRCSPMKGHSHVYWYRQLPEEGLKFMVYLQKENIIDESGMPKERFSAEFPKEGPSILRIQQVVRGDSAAYFCASSRYGQFEQYFGPGTRLTVT.

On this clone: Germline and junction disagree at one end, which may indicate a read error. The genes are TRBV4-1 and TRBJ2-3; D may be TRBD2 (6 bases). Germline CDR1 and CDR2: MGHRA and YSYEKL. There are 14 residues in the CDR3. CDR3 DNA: TGCGCCAGCAGCCAAAGAACTAGCAGAGATACGCAGTATTTT. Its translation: CASSQRTSRDTQYF.

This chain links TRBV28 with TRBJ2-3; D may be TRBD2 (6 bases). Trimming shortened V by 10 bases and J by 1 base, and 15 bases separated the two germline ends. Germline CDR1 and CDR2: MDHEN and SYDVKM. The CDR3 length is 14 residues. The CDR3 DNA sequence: TGTGCCACCCGAGATTGGGGGGGCACAGATACGCAGTATTTT. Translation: CATRDWGGTDTQYF.

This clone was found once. The CDR3 nucleotides are TGTGCCAGCACAGGGGACAGGGGGTCCTACGAGCAGTACTTC. This codes for CASTGDRGSYEQYF. The chain recombines TRBV6-1 with TRBJ2-7, with 11 bases fitting TRBD1. There are 14 residues in the CDR3. The J segment lost 1 base and the V segment lost 7 bases, leaving 3 bases of the junction unmatched. The germline CDR1 and CDR2 sequences are MNHNS and SASEGT.

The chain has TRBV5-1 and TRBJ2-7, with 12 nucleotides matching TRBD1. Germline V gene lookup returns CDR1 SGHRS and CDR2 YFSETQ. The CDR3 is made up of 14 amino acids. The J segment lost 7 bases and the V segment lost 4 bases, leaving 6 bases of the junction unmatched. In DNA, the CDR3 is TGCGCCAGCAGCGCGGGGACAGGGGGCCAGGAGCAGTACTTC. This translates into CASSAGTGGQEQYF.

The CDR3 DNA reads TGTGCCAGCAGCTTAAGGGCCGGGACAGGTTCTAGCACAGATACGCAGTATTTT. As protein: CASSLRAGTGSSTDTQYF. The rearrangement links TRBV13 to TRBJ2-3; 8 positions match TRBD1. The germline CDR1 and CDR2 sequences are PRHDT and FYEKMQ (reference sequence). V lost 2 bases and J lost 0; bases outside the gene matches: 10. The CDR3 sequence is 18 residues long.

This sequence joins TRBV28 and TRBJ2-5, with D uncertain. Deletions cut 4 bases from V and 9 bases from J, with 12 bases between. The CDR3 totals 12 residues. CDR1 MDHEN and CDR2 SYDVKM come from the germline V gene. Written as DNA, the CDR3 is TGTGCCAGCAGTTCGGACGTCGGCCCCCAGTACTTC. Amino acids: CASSSDVGPQYF.

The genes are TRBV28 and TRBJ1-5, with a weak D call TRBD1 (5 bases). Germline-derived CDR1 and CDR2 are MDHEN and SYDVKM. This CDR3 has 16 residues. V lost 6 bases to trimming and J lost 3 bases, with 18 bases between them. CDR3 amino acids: CASSPRGRGFNQPQHF. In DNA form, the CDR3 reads TGTGCCAGCAGCCCTCGGGGGAGGGGATTCAATCAGCCCCAGCATTTT.

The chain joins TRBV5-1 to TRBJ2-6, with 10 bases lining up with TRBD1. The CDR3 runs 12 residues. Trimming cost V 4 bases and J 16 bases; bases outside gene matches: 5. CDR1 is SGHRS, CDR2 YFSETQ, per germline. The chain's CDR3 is CASSPGQGPLTF. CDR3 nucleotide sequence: TGCGCCAGCAGCCCGGGACAGGGGCCGCTGACTTTC.

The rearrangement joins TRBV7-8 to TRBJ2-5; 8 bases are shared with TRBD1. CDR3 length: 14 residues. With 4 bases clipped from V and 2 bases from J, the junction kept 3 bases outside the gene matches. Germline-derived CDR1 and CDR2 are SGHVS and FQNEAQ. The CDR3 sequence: CASSSRTGQETQYF. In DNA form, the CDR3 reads TGTGCCAGCAGCTCCCGGACAGGGCAAGAGACCCAGTACTTC. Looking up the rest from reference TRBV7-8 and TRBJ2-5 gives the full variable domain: GAGVSQSPRYKVAKRGQDVALRCDPISGHVSLFWYQQALGQGPEFLTYFQNEAQLDKSGLPSDRFFAERPEGSVSTLKIQRTQQEDSAVYLCASSSRTGQETQYFGPGTRLLVL.

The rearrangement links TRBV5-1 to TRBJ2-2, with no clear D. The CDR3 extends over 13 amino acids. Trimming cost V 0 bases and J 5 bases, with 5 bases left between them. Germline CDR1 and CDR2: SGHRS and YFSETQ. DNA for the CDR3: TGCGCCAGCAGCTTGGCACAGACCGGGGAGCTGTTTTTT. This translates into CASSLAQTGELFF.

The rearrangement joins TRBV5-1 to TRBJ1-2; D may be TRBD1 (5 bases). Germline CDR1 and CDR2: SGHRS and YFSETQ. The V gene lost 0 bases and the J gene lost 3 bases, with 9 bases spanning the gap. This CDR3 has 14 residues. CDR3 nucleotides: TGCGCCAGCAGCTTGGGGGACGGGTACTATGGCTACACCTTC. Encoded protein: CASSLGDGYYGYTF. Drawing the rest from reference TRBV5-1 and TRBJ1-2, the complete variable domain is KAGVTQTPRYLIKTRGQQVTLSCSPISGHRSVSWYQQTPGQGLQFLFEYFSETQRNKGNFPGRFSGRQFSNSRSEMNVSTLELGDSALYLCASSLGDGYYGYTFGSGTRLTVV.

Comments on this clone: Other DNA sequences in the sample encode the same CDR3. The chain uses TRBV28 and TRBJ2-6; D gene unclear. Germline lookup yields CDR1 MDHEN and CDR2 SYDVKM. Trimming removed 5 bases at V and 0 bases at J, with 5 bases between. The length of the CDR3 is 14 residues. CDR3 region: CASSLNSGANVLTF. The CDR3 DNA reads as TGTGCCAGCAGTCTAAACTCTGGGGCCAACGTCCTGACTTTC.